This is a list of T cell receptor beta chains from one sample in a study of T cells after yellow fever vaccination. TCRdb ran MiXCR on the 5' RACE reads and lists one entry per CDR3 protein. The sample yields a few hundred thousand distinct CDR3 sequences, about 4% seen once. Sequences were derived from PBMCs, sampled 5 days after the yellow fever booster vaccination. The receptor source for this set is a man between 18 and 35 years old who received the YFV17D yellow fever vaccine. Both conserved end residues are part of each CDR3. Each record gives: clone size, J gene, V gene, D gene, CDR3 DNA, CDR3 protein. The D gene is left open where the match is weak. A clone size is listed for some rows: how often the clone was seen (once, few, many), or a class if it is expanded.

clone size: NA
J gene: TRBJ2-2
V gene: TRBV29-1
D gene: TRBD1
CDR3 DNA: TGCAGCGTCCGGACAGGGTGGGTCTCCGGGGAGCTGTTTTTT
CDR3 protein: CSVRTGWVSGELFF

clone size: few
J gene: TRBJ2-5
V gene: TRBV2
D gene: NA
CDR3 DNA: TGTGCCAGCAGTGAATTGACCCAGTACTTC
CDR3 protein: CASSELTQYF

clone size: NA
J gene: TRBJ2-2
V gene: TRBV5-5
D gene: TRBD2
CDR3 DNA: TGTGCCAGCAGCTCTTTAGCGGGGGGCCCCACCGGGGAGCTGTTTTTT
CDR3 protein: CASSSLAGGPTGELFF

clone size: NA
J gene: TRBJ2-7
V gene: TRBV5-4
D gene: NA
CDR3 DNA: TGTGCCAGCAGCACCTTAGGTAGCTCCTACGAGCAGTACTTC
CDR3 protein: CASSTLGSSYEQYF

clone size: many
J gene: TRBJ2-3
V gene: TRBV7-9
D gene: TRBD1
CDR3 DNA: TGTGCCAGCAGCCGACAGGGGGGAGCAGATACGCAGTATTTT
CDR3 protein: CASSRQGGADTQYF

clone size: many
J gene: TRBJ2-3
V gene: TRBV7-2
D gene: NA
CDR3 DNA: TGTGCCAGCAGCTACCTAGGCACAGATACGCAGTATTTT
CDR3 protein: CASSYLGTDTQYF

clone size: NA
J gene: TRBJ2-1
V gene: TRBV4-3
D gene: NA
CDR3 DNA: TGCGCCAGCAGCCAAGATGGGGCATCGGGGCAGTTCTTC
CDR3 protein: CASSQDGASGQFF

clone size: NA
J gene: TRBJ1-5
V gene: TRBV5-8
D gene: NA
CDR3 DNA: TGTGCCAGCAGCCGCCCCTGGGGGGCCGGCAATCAGCCCCAGCATTTT
CDR3 protein: CASSRPWGAGNQPQHF

clone size: many
J gene: TRBJ1-1
V gene: TRBV12-3/TRBV12-4
D gene: NA
CDR3 DNA: TGTGCCAGCCGCATAACTGAAGCTTTCTTT
CDR3 protein: CASRITEAFF

clone size: many
J gene: TRBJ2-2
V gene: TRBV12-3/TRBV12-4
D gene: TRBD1
CDR3 DNA: TGTGCCAGCAGCAGACAATTAGGACAGGGGACCGGGGAGCTGTTTTTT
CDR3 protein: CASSRQLGQGTGELFF

clone size: many
J gene: TRBJ2-1
V gene: TRBV5-1
D gene: NA
CDR3 DNA: TGCGCCAGCAGCTTGTGGGGTATCTCCTACAATGAGCAGTTCTTC
CDR3 protein: CASSLWGISYNEQFF

clone size: NA
J gene: TRBJ2-7
V gene: TRBV9
D gene: TRBD2
CDR3 DNA: TGTGCCAGCAGCGTAGCTGGGCGGGGGGTCTCCGAGCAGTACTTC
CDR3 protein: CASSVAGRGVSEQYF

clone size: many
J gene: TRBJ2-2
V gene: TRBV6-2/TRBV6-3
D gene: NA
CDR3 DNA: TGTGCCAGCAGTTACGACTACTGGACTGACACCGGGGAGCTGTTTTTT
CDR3 protein: CASSYDYWTDTGELFF

clone size: NA
J gene: TRBJ1-5
V gene: TRBV12-5
D gene: NA
CDR3 DNA: TGTGCTAGTGGTACCACAGGGAGCAATCAGCCCCAGCATTTT
CDR3 protein: CASGTTGSNQPQHF

clone size: few
J gene: TRBJ2-5
V gene: TRBV19
D gene: TRBD1
CDR3 DNA: TGTGCCAGTAGTAAAGACAGGGGTGAGACCCAGTACTTC
CDR3 protein: CASSKDRGETQYF

clone size: NA
J gene: TRBJ1-1
V gene: TRBV5-1
D gene: NA
CDR3 DNA: TGCGCCAGCAGCTGGGACTACAGGGCCTACACTGAAGCTTTCTTT
CDR3 protein: CASSWDYRAYTEAFF

clone size: few
J gene: TRBJ2-7
V gene: TRBV7-9
D gene: NA
CDR3 DNA: TGTGCCAGCAGCTCCCGGACCGAATACGAGCAGTACTTC
CDR3 protein: CASSSRTEYEQYF

clone size: NA
J gene: TRBJ2-5
V gene: TRBV12-3/TRBV12-4
D gene: TRBD2
CDR3 DNA: TGTGCCAGCAGTTTAGCGGCCGGGACTAGCGGCACCCAGTACTTC
CDR3 protein: CASSLAAGTSGTQYF

clone size: NA
J gene: TRBJ2-1
V gene: TRBV7-9
D gene: NA
CDR3 DNA: TGTGCCAGCAGCTTCCCCAGGGGGGACAATGAGCAGTTCTTC
CDR3 protein: CASSFPRGDNEQFF

clone size: NA
J gene: TRBJ1-5
V gene: TRBV20-1
D gene: NA
CDR3 DNA: TGCAGTGCCCTGACGAGCAATCAGCCCCAGCATTTT
CDR3 protein: CSALTSNQPQHF

clone size: NA
J gene: TRBJ2-2
V gene: TRBV5-6
D gene: NA
CDR3 DNA: TGTGCCAGCAGCTTCCCCCCGTGGGAGGCCGGGGAGCTGTTTTTT
CDR3 protein: CASSFPPWEAGELFF

clone size: NA
J gene: TRBJ2-5
V gene: TRBV4-3
D gene: NA
CDR3 DNA: TGCGCCAGCAGCCCCGGAGTCGGATTCCGAGAGACCCAGTACTTC
CDR3 protein: CASSPGVGFRETQYF

clone size: many
J gene: TRBJ1-5
V gene: TRBV5-5
D gene: NA
CDR3 DNA: TGTGCCAGCAGCTTGGGACCGGGGCAGCCCCAGCATTTT
CDR3 protein: CASSLGPGQPQHF

clone size: NA
J gene: TRBJ2-1
V gene: TRBV27
D gene: NA
CDR3 DNA: TGTGCCAGCATCCGGTGGGGGTTCGGCAATGAGCAGTTCTTC
CDR3 protein: CASIRWGFGNEQFF

clone size: many
J gene: TRBJ1-5
V gene: TRBV29-1
D gene: TRBD1
CDR3 DNA: TGCAGCTCCTACCGGGACAGGGGAACGGGTAGTAATCAGCCCCAGCATTTT
CDR3 protein: CSSYRDRGTGSNQPQHF

clone size: few
J gene: TRBJ2-1
V gene: TRBV20-1
D gene: NA
CDR3 DNA: TGCAGTGCTAGAGATCCGAGGGTCAATGAGCAGTTCTTC
CDR3 protein: CSARDPRVNEQFF

clone size: few
J gene: TRBJ2-1
V gene: TRBV2
D gene: NA
CDR3 DNA: TGTGCCAGCAGCTTACAGGGAGAAGGTGAGCAGTTCTTC
CDR3 protein: CASSLQGEGEQFF

clone size: many
J gene: TRBJ2-3
V gene: TRBV7-2
D gene: TRBD2
CDR3 DNA: TGTGCCAGCAGCTTAGCATGGGAGGGAGATACGCAGTATTTT
CDR3 protein: CASSLAWEGDTQYF

clone size: many
J gene: TRBJ1-1
V gene: TRBV7-2
D gene: NA
CDR3 DNA: TGTGCCAGCAGCTTATGGGGGATCACTGAAGCTTTCTTT
CDR3 protein: CASSLWGITEAFF

clone size: NA
J gene: TRBJ1-4
V gene: TRBV5-8
D gene: TRBD1
CDR3 DNA: TGTGCCAGCAGCGCCGGACAGGCGGCTAATGAAAAACTGTTTTTT
CDR3 protein: CASSAGQAANEKLFF

clone size: NA
J gene: TRBJ2-5
V gene: TRBV7-2
D gene: NA
CDR3 DNA: TGTGCCAGCACCCGCTTTAAGGGGGAGACCCAGTACTTC
CDR3 protein: CASTRFKGETQYF

clone size: few
J gene: TRBJ1-1
V gene: TRBV12-3/TRBV12-4
D gene: NA
CDR3 DNA: TGTGCCAGCAGTTTAGCGAAGGGACGTGAAGCTTTCTTT
CDR3 protein: CASSLAKGREAFF

clone size: NA
J gene: TRBJ1-1
V gene: TRBV4-1
D gene: TRBD1
CDR3 DNA: TGCGCCAGCAGCCAGCCACAGGGGGCGGCTTCCACTGAAGCTTTCTTT
CDR3 protein: CASSQPQGAASTEAFF

clone size: NA
J gene: TRBJ1-5
V gene: TRBV29-1
D gene: NA
CDR3 DNA: TGCAGCGTTGTTCTGGGGGCTACAGGCAATCAGCCCCAGCATTTT
CDR3 protein: CSVVLGATGNQPQHF

clone size: many
J gene: TRBJ2-7
V gene: TRBV20-1
D gene: NA
CDR3 DNA: TGCAGTGCTAGTAACCGGGACTCCCCCTCCTACGAGCAGTACTTC
CDR3 protein: CSASNRDSPSYEQYF

clone size: NA
J gene: TRBJ2-1
V gene: TRBV4-1
D gene: NA
CDR3 DNA: TGCGCCAGCAGCCAAGATGGGCACAACAGCTACAATGAGCAGTTCTTC
CDR3 protein: CASSQDGHNSYNEQFF

clone size: few
J gene: TRBJ1-2
V gene: TRBV6-5
D gene: NA
CDR3 DNA: TGTGCCAGCAGTAAACAGCAGGGATGGCACTATGGCTACACCTTC
CDR3 protein: CASSKQQGWHYGYTF

clone size: NA
J gene: TRBJ2-5
V gene: TRBV4-1
D gene: TRBD2
CDR3 DNA: TGCGCCAGCAGTCGAATCTCTAGCGGCGCGTACCAAGAGACCCAGTACTTC
CDR3 protein: CASSRISSGAYQETQYF

clone size: NA
J gene: TRBJ1-3
V gene: TRBV9
D gene: NA
CDR3 DNA: TGTGCCAGCAGCGATGCGGCCTCTGGAAACACCATATATTTT
CDR3 protein: CASSDAASGNTIYF

clone size: many
J gene: TRBJ1-1
V gene: TRBV7-2
D gene: NA
CDR3 DNA: TGTGCCAGCAGCTTTTCGTTGACAGCTGAAGCTTTCTTT
CDR3 protein: CASSFSLTAEAFF

clone size: many
J gene: TRBJ1-6
V gene: TRBV7-9
D gene: NA
CDR3 DNA: TGTGCCAGCAGCTCGGGATGGCCGCAGCGCTATAATTCACCCCTCCACTTT
CDR3 protein: CASSSGWPQRYNSPLHF

clone size: few
J gene: TRBJ2-1
V gene: TRBV7-9
D gene: NA
CDR3 DNA: TGTGCCAGCAGCTTGACTAGTGGGTACCATGAGCAGTTCTTC
CDR3 protein: CASSLTSGYHEQFF

clone size: few
J gene: TRBJ2-6
V gene: TRBV10-3
D gene: NA
CDR3 DNA: TGTGCCATCAGTGCAGGACTGACCTCTGGGGCCAACGTCCTGACTTTC
CDR3 protein: CAISAGLTSGANVLTF

clone size: few
J gene: TRBJ2-1
V gene: TRBV9
D gene: NA
CDR3 DNA: TGTGCCAGCAGCGTTAAGGGGTCACTCAACTACAATGAGCAGTTCTTC
CDR3 protein: CASSVKGSLNYNEQFF

clone size: NA
J gene: TRBJ2-1
V gene: TRBV27
D gene: NA
CDR3 DNA: TGTGCCAGCAGTTTAAGGGGGAATCATGTCAATGAGCAGTTCTTC
CDR3 protein: CASSLRGNHVNEQFF

clone size: few
J gene: TRBJ2-7
V gene: TRBV5-1
D gene: TRBD1
CDR3 DNA: TGCGCCAGCAGCCCATCCCCAGGGACAGCCTACGAGCAGTACTTC
CDR3 protein: CASSPSPGTAYEQYF

clone size: NA
J gene: TRBJ2-3
V gene: TRBV4-3
D gene: TRBD2
CDR3 DNA: TGCGCCAGCAGCCAAAAGCGGGGGGGCCCTAGCACAGATACGCAGTATTTT
CDR3 protein: CASSQKRGGPSTDTQYF

clone size: NA
J gene: TRBJ1-5
V gene: TRBV5-1
D gene: NA
CDR3 DNA: TGCGCCAGCAGCCCCGAAAGAGCGGATCAGCCCCAGCATTTT
CDR3 protein: CASSPERADQPQHF

clone size: few
J gene: TRBJ1-1
V gene: TRBV6-2/TRBV6-3
D gene: NA
CDR3 DNA: TGTGCCAGCAGTCCCCTAGCAGGGGCGGGCACTGAAGCTTTCTTT
CDR3 protein: CASSPLAGAGTEAFF

clone size: NA
J gene: TRBJ2-1
V gene: TRBV10-3
D gene: NA
CDR3 DNA: TGTGCCATCAGTGAATGGAGGGATAATGAGCAGTTCTTC
CDR3 protein: CAISEWRDNEQFF

clone size: NA
J gene: TRBJ2-2
V gene: TRBV4-3
D gene: TRBD1
CDR3 DNA: TGCGCCAGCAGCCAAAGGCAGGGGGTTTACACCGGGGAGCTGTTTTTT
CDR3 protein: CASSQRQGVYTGELFF

clone size: few
J gene: TRBJ1-5
V gene: TRBV28
D gene: NA
CDR3 DNA: TGTGCCAGCAGTTGGGGGCGAGCCCAGCCCCAGCATTTT
CDR3 protein: CASSWGRAQPQHF

clone size: few
J gene: TRBJ1-5
V gene: TRBV29-1
D gene: NA
CDR3 DNA: TGCAGCGTTGCGGGGAATGCCCCCGATCAGCCCCAGCATTTT
CDR3 protein: CSVAGNAPDQPQHF

clone size: NA
J gene: TRBJ2-5
V gene: TRBV12-3/TRBV12-4
D gene: TRBD2
CDR3 DNA: TGTGCCAGCAGTTTCGGTAGCGGGGGGTCCACCGGAGAGACCCAGTACTTC
CDR3 protein: CASSFGSGGSTGETQYF

clone size: many
J gene: TRBJ1-1
V gene: TRBV5-4
D gene: TRBD1
CDR3 DNA: TGTGCCAGCAGCTACGGACAGGCGAACACTGAAGCTTTCTTT
CDR3 protein: CASSYGQANTEAFF

clone size: few
J gene: TRBJ1-6
V gene: TRBV25-1
D gene: TRBD1
CDR3 DNA: TGTGCCAGCAGTGACAGGGGACAGTGGAATTCACCCCTCCACTTT
CDR3 protein: CASSDRGQWNSPLHF

clone size: many
J gene: TRBJ1-2
V gene: TRBV6-5
D gene: NA
CDR3 DNA: TGTGCCAGCAGTTCGGGCCGATACTTCGAGGGCTACACCTTC
CDR3 protein: CASSSGRYFEGYTF

clone size: NA
J gene: TRBJ2-3
V gene: TRBV7-2
D gene: NA
CDR3 DNA: TGTGCCAGCAGCCGAACCAGGGATACGCAGTATTTT
CDR3 protein: CASSRTRDTQYF

clone size: many
J gene: TRBJ1-1
V gene: TRBV6-2/TRBV6-3
D gene: NA
CDR3 DNA: TGTGCCAGCAGTTACACACTCGGCTCTGAAGCTTTCTTT
CDR3 protein: CASSYTLGSEAFF